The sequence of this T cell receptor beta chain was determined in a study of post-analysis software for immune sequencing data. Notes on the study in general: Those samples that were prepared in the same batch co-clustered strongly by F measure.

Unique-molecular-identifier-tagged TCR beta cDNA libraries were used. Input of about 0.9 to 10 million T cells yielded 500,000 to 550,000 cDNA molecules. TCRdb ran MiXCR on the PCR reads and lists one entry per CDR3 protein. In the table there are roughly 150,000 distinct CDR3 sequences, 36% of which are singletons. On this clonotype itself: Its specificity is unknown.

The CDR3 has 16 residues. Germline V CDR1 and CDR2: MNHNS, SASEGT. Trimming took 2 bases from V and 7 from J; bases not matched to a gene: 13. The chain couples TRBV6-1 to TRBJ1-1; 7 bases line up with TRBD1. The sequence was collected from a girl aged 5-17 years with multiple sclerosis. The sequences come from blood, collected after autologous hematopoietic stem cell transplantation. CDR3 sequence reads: CASSEPPHYRDSEAFF. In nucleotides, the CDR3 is TGTGCCAGCAGTGAACCCCCCCATTACCGGGACAGTGAAGCTTTCTTT.